This is a list of T cell receptor beta chains from one sample in a study of blood T cell repertoires in COVID-19. Profiled with immunoSEQ multiplex PCR; TCRdb holds only in-frame clones, not every one. Here the sample spans some 400,000 clones, almost 90% being singletons. The sample taken for sequencing was peripheral blood. All receptors derive from a man between 18 and 29 years old with active or convalescent COVID-19. Each CDR3 is given with its conserved first and last residue. A D gene is named only where the DNA matches it firmly. Clone size is given for some rows only: seen once, a few or many times, or a class if the clone is expanded.

14 | . | . | TRBJ1-5 | TRBV27 | TGTGCCAGCAGTACGAGATATAGCAATCAGCCCCAGCATTTT | CASSTRYSNQPQHF
14 | once | TRBD1 | TRBJ1-1 | TRBV5-1 | TGCGCCAGCCTGGAGGGGACAGGGAACACTGAAGCTTTCTTT | CASLEGTGNTEAFF
14 | . | TRBD1 | TRBJ1-2 | TRBV3-1/TRBV3-2 | TGTGCCAGCAGCCAAACCCGGGACAGCCGTGGCTACACCTTC | CASSQTRDSRGYTF
16 | . | TRBD1 | TRBJ2-1 | TRBV24-1 | TGTGCCACCAGGGGACAGGGGCCGACGCGGTACAATGAGCAGTTCTTC | CATRGQGPTRYNEQFF
16 | few | . | TRBJ1-6 | TRBV5-1 | TGCGCCAGCAGCTTGGGGGGCCTCACCTATAATTCACCCCTCCACTTT | CASSLGGLTYNSPLHF
12 | . | . | TRBJ1-4 | TRBV29-1 | TGCAGCGTTGAAGGGCTAGGTGAAAAACTGTTTTTT | CSVEGLGEKLFF
17 | . | . | TRBJ1-3 | TRBV4-3 | TGCGCCAGCAGCCAAGAACCCCCCGGGGACTCTGGAAACACCATATATTTT | CASSQEPPGDSGNTIYF
14 | . | . | TRBJ1-2 | TRBV27 | TGTGCCAGCAGTTTGTCAGGGCCTAACTATGGCTACACCTTC | CASSLSGPNYGYTF
17 | . | TRBD1 | TRBJ2-7 | TRBV28 | TGTGCCAGCAGTTCCCGCTCTCCGGGACAGGGACCCTACGAGCAGTACTTC | CASSSRSPGQGPYEQYF
17 | . | . | TRBJ1-5 | TRBV27 | TGTGCCAGCTTTCCGGGACACCTAATCGGAGGCAATCAGCCCCAGCATTTT | CASFPGHLIGGNQPQHF
16 | . | TRBD2 | TRBJ2-3 | TRBV7-9 | TGTGCCAGCAGCTTAGTCTGGCGGGAGAAAGGAGATACGCAGTATTTT | CASSLVWREKGDTQYF
15 | once | . | TRBJ1-1 | TRBV7-8 | TGTGCCAGCAGCTGGGCACACCTCGGGAACACTGAAGCTTTCTTT | CASSWAHLGNTEAFF
14 | . | . | TRBJ2-7 | TRBV18 | TGTGCCAGCTCACCACTACCGGTCGCCTACGAGCAGTACTTC | CASSPLPVAYEQYF
16 | . | TRBD1 | TRBJ1-6 | TRBV6-1 | TGTGCCAGCAGTGAAGTGTTAAACAGGGGGAATTCACCCCTCCACTTT | CASSEVLNRGNSPLHF
16 | . | . | TRBJ2-3 | TRBV7-8 | TGTGCCAGCAGTCAAACAGGGTCGGGGTACACAGATACGCAGTATTTT | CASSQTGSGYTDTQYF
16 | . | TRBD2 | TRBJ2-1 | TRBV28 | TGTGCCAGCAGTCCTGGACTAGCGGGGGGGTGTGTTGAGCAGTTCTTC | CASSPGLAGGCVEQFF
13 | . | . | TRBJ1-1 | TRBV12-3/TRBV12-4 | TGTGCCAGCAGTTCGAGCATGAACACTGAAGCTTTCTTT | CASSSSMNTEAFF
13 | . | . | TRBJ2-5 | TRBV12-3/TRBV12-4 | TGTGCCAGCGGCTTTTCGTACCAAGAGACCCAGTACTTC | CASGFSYQETQYF
14 | . | TRBD1 | TRBJ2-7 | TRBV4-2 | TGTGCCAGCAGCCCAAGGACAGGGGCCTACGAGCAGTACTTC | CASSPRTGAYEQYF
17 | . | . | TRBJ2-1 | TRBV4-1 | TGCGCCAGCAGCGAGAGGGTCAGGGGATCCTCCTACAATGAGCAGTTCTTC | CASSERVRGSSYNEQFF
15 | few | . | TRBJ1-3 | TRBV7-6 | TGTGCCAGCAGCTTAGACACCTTATCTGGAAACACCATATATTTT | CASSLDTLSGNTIYF
14 | once | TRBD1 | TRBJ1-5 | TRBV30 | TGTGCCTGGAGTAAGACAGGGGGTCATCAGCCCCAGCATTTT | CAWSKTGGHQPQHF
16 | . | . | TRBJ1-6 | TRBV23-1 | TGCGCCAGCAGTCAACCGAGAGATTTCTATAATTCACCCCTCCACTTT | CASSQPRDFYNSPLHF
15 | once | TRBD1 | TRBJ2-1 | TRBV5-1 | TGCGCCAGCAGCCTTCCGGGACAGGGCTACAATGAGCAGTTCTTC | CASSLPGQGYNEQFF
18 | . | TRBD2 | TRBJ2-7 | TRBV3-1/TRBV3-2 | TGTGCCAGCAGCCTAAGCCAGAGGACTAGCGGGAGTCGCTACGAGCAGTACTTC | CASSLSQRTSGSRYEQYF
15 | . | TRBD2 | TRBJ2-3 | TRBV24-1 | TGTGCCACCCAGATAGCGGGGGGGCTCGCAGATACGCAGTATTTT | CATQIAGGLADTQYF
11 | . | TRBD1 | TRBJ1-2 | TRBV10-3 | TGTGCCACACAGGGGAACTATGGCTACACCTTC | CATQGNYGYTF
11 | . | . | TRBJ2-2 | TRBV6-2/TRBV6-3 | TGTGCCAGCAGTTATAGTGAAGAGCTGTTTTTT | CASSYSEELFF
14 | once | . | TRBJ1-2 | TRBV4-3 | TGCGCCAGCAGCCCCCGTGGAGCTAACTATGGCTACACCTTC | CASSPRGANYGYTF
14 | . | . | TRBJ1-5 | TRBV6-5 | TGTGCCAGCCGCCGGACAGAGAGAAATCAGCCCCAGCATTTT | CASRRTERNQPQHF
14 | . | . | TRBJ1-1 | TRBV18 | TGTGCCAGCTCACCGACAGATCTGAACACTGAAGCTTTCTTT | CASSPTDLNTEAFF
15 | . | . | TRBJ1-3 | TRBV9 | TGTGCCAGCAGCGTAGTGGGGGGTTCTGGAAACACCATATATTTT | CASSVVGGSGNTIYF
15 | . | . | TRBJ2-1 | TRBV28 | TGTGCCAGCAGTTCTGCGGGGGCCAAGTACAATGAGCAGTTCTTC | CASSSAGAKYNEQFF
15 | once | . | TRBJ2-3 | TRBV6-5 | TGTGCCAGCAGTTACTCTCGGGACCGCGGAGGGACGCAGTATTTT | CASSYSRDRGGTQYF
13 | . | . | TRBJ2-3 | TRBV6-2/TRBV6-3 | TGTGCCAGCAGTTGGCTAGCGCCGGATACGCAGTATTTT | CASSWLAPDTQYF
14 | . | . | TRBJ2-1 | TRBV2 | TGTGCCAGCAGTGATGATAGTTCCTACAATGAGCAGTTCTTC | CASSDDSSYNEQFF
14 | few | . | TRBJ1-5 | TRBV19 | TGTGCCAGCGCCCCCGCGATCAGCAATCAGCCCCAGCATTTT | CASAPAISNQPQHF
15 | . | TRBD1 | TRBJ2-3 | TRBV7-9 | TGTGCCAGCAGCCAAACACAGGGGGCCACAGATACGCAGTATTTT | CASSQTQGATDTQYF
17 | few | TRBD1 | TRBJ2-1 | TRBV7-3 | TGTGCCAGCAGCTTCCCCGGGACAGGCGTCTTGCACAATGAGCAGTTCTTC | CASSFPGTGVLHNEQFF
14 | once | TRBD1 | TRBJ1-6 | TRBV3-1/TRBV3-2 | TGTGCCAGCAGCCAGGCAGGGGGCGAGTCACCCCTCCACTTT | CASSQAGGESPLHF
15 | . | TRBD2 | TRBJ2-3 | TRBV11-2 | TGTGCCAGCAGCTTACGACTAGCGGGCACAGATACGCAGTATTTT | CASSLRLAGTDTQYF
16 | few | . | TRBJ2-3 | TRBV5-1 | TGCGCCAGCAGCTTGGGAGGACAAGCCTACACAGATACGCAGTATTTT | CASSLGGQAYTDTQYF
13 | . | TRBD1 | TRBJ1-1 | TRBV7-9 | TGTGCCAGCAGCCACACAGGGGGCACTGAAGCTTTCTTT | CASSHTGGTEAFF
14 | . | . | TRBJ2-7 | TRBV10-3 | TGTGCCATCAGTGAGTCGGCCCGGGTCCACGAGCAGTACTTC | CAISESARVHEQYF
13 | . | . | TRBJ1-4 | TRBV4-1 | TGCGCCAGCAGCCAAGCTGTTAATGAAAAACTGTTTTTT | CASSQAVNEKLFF
17 | . | . | TRBJ2-1 | TRBV5-6 | TGTGCCAGCAGCTCCATCACGGGACTCCCGTCTGGCAATGAGCAGTTCTTC | CASSSITGLPSGNEQFF
15 | . | . | TRBJ1-5 | TRBV19 | TGTGCCAGTAGTGTGACAGTATATAGCAATCAGCCCCAGCATTTT | CASSVTVYSNQPQHF
15 | . | TRBD1 | TRBJ1-5 | TRBV9 | TGTGCCAGCAGCACCTATGACAGGGGTAATCAGCCCCAGCATTTT | CASSTYDRGNQPQHF
15 | . | . | TRBJ1-5 | TRBV7-3 | TGTGCCAGCAGCCCCGACGGGTTACGCAATCAGCCCCAGCATTTT | CASSPDGLRNQPQHF
14 | . | . | TRBJ1-5 | TRBV7-5 | TGTGCCAGAAGCTTAGACGGGAGCAATCAGCCCCAGCATTTT | CARSLDGSNQPQHF
17 | . | . | TRBJ1-3 | TRBV28 | TGTGCCAGCAGTAACCGGGTCTCTCTAAGCTCTGGAAACACCATATATTTT | CASSNRVSLSSGNTIYF
15 | few | TRBD1 | TRBJ1-1 | TRBV6-5 | TGTGCCAGCAGACCAGGACAGGGGGCGGACACTGAAGCTTTCTTT | CASRPGQGADTEAFF
16 | . | . | TRBJ2-1 | TRBV10-3 | TGTGCCATCAGTGTTAGAAGGGGCAAGGAGGGCAATGAGCAGTTCTTC | CAISVRRGKEGNEQFF
15 | . | TRBD2 | TRBJ2-7 | TRBV4-3 | TGCGCCAGCAGCCAAGACTATGGACTAGCGGGAGACCTGAACTTC | CASSQDYGLAGDLNF
14 | . | TRBD1 | TRBJ1-4 | TRBV7-2 | TGTGCCAGCAGCTTCTCCCAGGGGGTTGAAAAACTGTTTTTT | CASSFSQGVEKLFF
16 | . | . | TRBJ2-2 | TRBV5-5 | TGTGCCAGCAGCTTGGACTTGCGGCGGAACACCGGGGAGCTGTTTTTT | CASSLDLRRNTGELFF
15 | once | . | TRBJ1-1 | TRBV9 | TGTGCCAGCGCGAAAGTACAGGGTCTGGGCACTGAAGCTTTCTTT | CASAKVQGLGTEAFF